These T cell receptor beta chains were read from a single sample in a study of early stage breast cancer tumors. Clones were sequenced by immunoSEQ multiplex PCR, and TCRdb holds only the in-frame ones, with some missing. The repertoire has about 72,000 clones, around four fifths of them found once; the top ten carry more than 3%. The sample consisted of blood. These receptor sequences come from a person in their sixties or seventies with breast cancer. The CDR3 runs from the conserved cysteine through the conserved F or W. The D gene is left open where the match is weak. The size entry is marked missing in some rows and otherwise reads once, few, many or a size class.

d_call: TRBD1
j_call: TRBJ2-5
v_call: TRBV7-3
clone_size: NA
cdr3_aa: CASSHGQGETQYF
cdr3_nt: TGTGCCAGCAGCCATGGACAGGGGGAGACCCAGTACTTC

d_call: NA
j_call: TRBJ2-7
v_call: TRBV12-1
clone_size: NA
cdr3_aa: CASSLGLELHEQYF
cdr3_nt: TGTGCCAGCAGCTTGGGACTAGAACTACACGAGCAGTACTTC

d_call: NA
j_call: TRBJ2-5
v_call: TRBV5-4
clone_size: NA
cdr3_aa: CASSSKTDLGPETQYF
cdr3_nt: TGTGCCAGCAGCTCTAAGACGGACTTGGGGCCAGAGACCCAGTACTTC

d_call: TRBD1
j_call: TRBJ1-3
v_call: TRBV23-1
clone_size: NA
cdr3_aa: CASTGQGDFVYGNTIYF
cdr3_nt: TGCGCCAGCACGGGACAGGGGGATTTTGTCTATGGAAACACCATATATTTT

d_call: NA
j_call: TRBJ1-1
v_call: TRBV27
clone_size: once
cdr3_aa: CASTPFEGVGNTEAFF
cdr3_nt: TGTGCCAGCACCCCCTTCGAGGGAGTCGGGAACACTGAAGCTTTCTTT

d_call: TRBD1
j_call: TRBJ2-1
v_call: TRBV5-8
clone_size: NA
cdr3_aa: CASSLGQGPYNEQFF
cdr3_nt: TGTGCCAGCAGCTTAGGACAGGGCCCCTACAATGAGCAGTTCTTC

d_call: NA
j_call: TRBJ1-2
v_call: TRBV5-5
clone_size: NA
cdr3_aa: CASSHQRLGYTF
cdr3_nt: TGTGCCAGCAGCCACCAACGGCTCGGCTACACCTTC

d_call: NA
j_call: TRBJ2-3
v_call: TRBV7-8
clone_size: NA
cdr3_aa: CASSFLDTQYF
cdr3_nt: TGTGCCAGCAGCTTCTTGGATACGCAGTATTTT

d_call: NA
j_call: TRBJ2-1
v_call: TRBV5-1
clone_size: NA
cdr3_aa: CASSWDPGGNEQFF
cdr3_nt: TGCGCCAGCAGCTGGGACCCAGGTGGCAATGAGCAGTTCTTC

d_call: NA
j_call: TRBJ2-3
v_call: TRBV4-2
clone_size: NA
cdr3_aa: CASSQDWGAGTDTQYF
cdr3_nt: TGTGCCAGCAGCCAAGATTGGGGGGCCGGCACAGATACGCAGTATTTT

d_call: NA
j_call: TRBJ1-1
v_call: TRBV4-1
clone_size: NA
cdr3_aa: CASSQAALNTEAFF
cdr3_nt: TGCGCCAGCAGCCAAGCGGCCTTGAACACTGAAGCTTTCTTT

d_call: TRBD1
j_call: TRBJ2-7
v_call: TRBV7-7
clone_size: NA
cdr3_aa: CASSPTGTAEQYF
cdr3_nt: TGTGCTAGCAGCCCGACCGGGACAGCAGAGCAGTACTTC

d_call: NA
j_call: TRBJ2-2
v_call: TRBV9
clone_size: NA
cdr3_aa: CASKGFDTGELFF
cdr3_nt: TGTGCCAGCAAGGGCTTCGACACCGGGGAGCTGTTTTTT

d_call: NA
j_call: TRBJ2-5
v_call: TRBV6-1
clone_size: NA
cdr3_aa: CASSEVETQYF
cdr3_nt: TGTGCCAGCAGTGAAGTAGAGACCCAGTACTTC

d_call: NA
j_call: TRBJ1-3
v_call: TRBV5-4
clone_size: NA
cdr3_aa: CASSLGGTGGNTIYF
cdr3_nt: TGTGCCAGCAGCTTGGGCGGAACGGGAGGAAACACCATATATTTT

d_call: NA
j_call: TRBJ2-7
v_call: TRBV28
clone_size: NA
cdr3_aa: CASSRVVQQYF
cdr3_nt: TGTGCCAGCAGTCGTGTGGTCCAGCAGTACTTC

d_call: NA
j_call: TRBJ1-4
v_call: TRBV10-3
clone_size: few
cdr3_aa: CAISEEVRRGLFF
cdr3_nt: TGTGCCATCAGTGAGGAGGTCCGGAGGGGACTGTTTTTT

d_call: NA
j_call: TRBJ1-3
v_call: TRBV5-1
clone_size: NA
cdr3_aa: CASKPLAGNTIYF
cdr3_nt: TGCGCCAGCAAACCTCTTGCAGGAAACACCATATATTTT

d_call: NA
j_call: TRBJ2-5
v_call: TRBV7-6
clone_size: NA
cdr3_aa: CASKGQETQYF
cdr3_nt: TGTGCCAGCAAGGGACAAGAGACCCAGTACTTC

d_call: NA
j_call: TRBJ1-2
v_call: TRBV5-1
clone_size: few
cdr3_aa: CASSQGDKDYGYTF
cdr3_nt: TGCGCCAGCAGCCAAGGGGACAAGGATTATGGCTACACCTTC

d_call: TRBD1
j_call: TRBJ1-1
v_call: TRBV28
clone_size: NA
cdr3_aa: CASSAPGQMNTEAFF
cdr3_nt: TGTGCCAGCAGTGCACCGGGACAGATGAACACTGAAGCTTTCTTT

d_call: NA
j_call: TRBJ2-5
v_call: TRBV7-8
clone_size: NA
cdr3_aa: CASSLGGARTTQETQYF
cdr3_nt: TGTGCCAGCAGCTTAGGAGGTGCCAGGACCACCCAAGAGACCCAGTACTTC

d_call: NA
j_call: TRBJ2-3
v_call: TRBV6-5
clone_size: NA
cdr3_aa: CASSYGFSSTDTQYF
cdr3_nt: TGTGCCAGCAGTTACGGCTTCTCTAGCACAGATACGCAGTATTTT

d_call: TRBD1
j_call: TRBJ2-4
v_call: TRBV5-4
clone_size: few
cdr3_aa: CASSLDPGGFSVQYF
cdr3_nt: TGTGCCAGCAGCTTGGATCCAGGGGGCTTTTCTGTACAGTACTTC

d_call: NA
j_call: TRBJ1-5
v_call: TRBV9
clone_size: NA
cdr3_aa: CASSVGQGQPQHF
cdr3_nt: TGTGCCAGCAGCGTAGGTCAGGGTCAGCCCCAGCATTTT

d_call: NA
j_call: TRBJ2-3
v_call: TRBV15
clone_size: NA
cdr3_aa: CATSRGFGTSKPDTQYF
cdr3_nt: TGTGCCACCAGCAGGGGGTTCGGGACCAGCAAGCCAGATACGCAGTATTTT

d_call: NA
j_call: TRBJ2-4
v_call: TRBV7-9
clone_size: once
cdr3_aa: CASSIFQGRGHKNIQYF
cdr3_nt: TGTGCCAGCAGCATATTTCAGGGGAGGGGTCACAAAAACATTCAGTACTTC

d_call: NA
j_call: TRBJ2-5
v_call: TRBV6-5
clone_size: NA
cdr3_aa: CASSYSTVGETQYF
cdr3_nt: TGTGCCAGCAGTTACTCGACCGTGGGGGAGACCCAGTACTTC

d_call: TRBD1
j_call: TRBJ1-2
v_call: TRBV6-1
clone_size: NA
cdr3_aa: CASSGGQANYGYTF
cdr3_nt: TGTGCCAGCAGTGGAGGACAGGCTAACTATGGCTACACCTTC

d_call: TRBD1
j_call: TRBJ2-5
v_call: TRBV18
clone_size: NA
cdr3_aa: CASSPLRGRETQYF
cdr3_nt: TGTGCCAGCTCACCCTTGAGGGGGCGAGAGACCCAGTACTTC

d_call: NA
j_call: TRBJ2-2
v_call: TRBV9
clone_size: NA
cdr3_aa: CASSVRGDTGELFF
cdr3_nt: TGTGCCAGCAGCGTCCGTGGGGACACCGGGGAGCTGTTTTTT

d_call: NA
j_call: TRBJ1-2
v_call: TRBV9
clone_size: NA
cdr3_aa: CASTARDNYGYTF
cdr3_nt: TGTGCCAGCACCGCCAGGGACAACTATGGCTACACCTTC

d_call: NA
j_call: TRBJ1-6
v_call: TRBV6-1
clone_size: NA
cdr3_aa: CASSDPDILHF
cdr3_nt: TGTGCCAGCAGTGACCCGGACATCCTCCACTTT

d_call: NA
j_call: TRBJ2-7
v_call: TRBV18
clone_size: NA
cdr3_aa: CASSPSRTVYEQYF
cdr3_nt: TGTGCCAGCTCACCCTCCAGGACAGTATACGAGCAGTACTTC

d_call: NA
j_call: TRBJ1-4
v_call: TRBV30
clone_size: NA
cdr3_aa: CAWSGINNEKLFF
cdr3_nt: TGTGCCTGGAGTGGGATCAATAATGAAAAACTGTTTTTT

d_call: NA
j_call: TRBJ1-1
v_call: TRBV7-9
clone_size: NA
cdr3_aa: CASSPSPPDTEAFF
cdr3_nt: TGTGCCAGCAGCCCCTCCCCACCGGACACTGAAGCTTTCTTT

d_call: TRBD1
j_call: TRBJ1-5
v_call: TRBV2
clone_size: once
cdr3_aa: CASSGGQGSNQPQHF
cdr3_nt: TGTGCCAGCAGTGGGGGACAGGGGTCCAATCAGCCCCAGCATTTT

d_call: TRBD2
j_call: TRBJ2-7
v_call: TRBV4-1
clone_size: NA
cdr3_aa: CASSQSLAGELGSYEQYF
cdr3_nt: TGCGCCAGCAGCCAGAGCCTAGCGGGGGAGCTAGGCTCCTACGAGCAGTACTTC

d_call: TRBD1
j_call: TRBJ2-7
v_call: TRBV7-9
clone_size: NA
cdr3_aa: CASSFGRDRDGQYF
cdr3_nt: TGTGCCAGCAGCTTCGGCCGGGACAGGGATGGGCAGTACTTC

d_call: TRBD1
j_call: TRBJ1-1
v_call: TRBV19
clone_size: once
cdr3_aa: CASSIDPQGPREAFF
cdr3_nt: TGTGCCAGTAGTATAGATCCACAGGGGCCGAGGGAAGCTTTCTTT

d_call: NA
j_call: TRBJ1-3
v_call: TRBV5-1
clone_size: few
cdr3_aa: CASRTSVGNTIYF
cdr3_nt: TGCGCCAGCAGGACAAGTGTTGGAAACACCATATATTTT

d_call: NA
j_call: TRBJ1-1
v_call: TRBV6-6
clone_size: NA
cdr3_aa: CASSYDAGGTEAFF
cdr3_nt: TGTGCCAGCAGTTACGATGCGGGTGGCACTGAAGCTTTCTTT

d_call: NA
j_call: TRBJ1-6
v_call: TRBV2
clone_size: NA
cdr3_aa: CASTPESNSPLHF
cdr3_nt: TGTGCCAGCACCCCCGAATCGAATTCACCCCTCCACTTT

d_call: NA
j_call: TRBJ2-5
v_call: TRBV5-6
clone_size: NA
cdr3_aa: CASRDPRDLRETQYF
cdr3_nt: TGTGCCAGCAGGGATCCTCGGGACCTCAGGGAGACCCAGTACTTC

d_call: NA
j_call: TRBJ1-1
v_call: TRBV10-2
clone_size: NA
cdr3_aa: CASSYRDGEAFF
cdr3_nt: TGCGCCAGCAGCTACCGGGACGGTGAAGCTTTCTTT

d_call: NA
j_call: TRBJ2-2
v_call: TRBV2
clone_size: NA
cdr3_aa: CASSEALWTDTGELFF
cdr3_nt: TGTGCCAGCAGTGAAGCCCTCTGGACGGACACCGGGGAGCTGTTTTTT

d_call: NA
j_call: TRBJ1-5
v_call: TRBV10-3
clone_size: NA
cdr3_aa: CAISESTGSNSNQPQHF
cdr3_nt: TGTGCCATCAGTGAGTCAACAGGTTCTAATAGCAATCAGCCCCAGCATTTT

d_call: TRBD2
j_call: TRBJ2-5
v_call: TRBV5-5
clone_size: NA
cdr3_aa: CASSSEASGRGTQYF
cdr3_nt: TGTGCCAGCAGCTCGGAGGCTAGCGGGAGAGGGACCCAGTACTTC

d_call: NA
j_call: TRBJ1-5
v_call: TRBV28
clone_size: NA
cdr3_aa: CASSYPLGQINSNQPQHF
cdr3_nt: TGTGCCAGCAGTTACCCCCTTGGGCAGATAAATAGCAATCAGCCCCAGCATTTT

d_call: NA
j_call: TRBJ1-2
v_call: TRBV7-2
clone_size: NA
cdr3_aa: CASSPDRQYGYTF
cdr3_nt: TGTGCCAGCAGCCCGGACAGACAATATGGCTACACCTTC

d_call: TRBD2
j_call: TRBJ2-3
v_call: TRBV29-1
clone_size: NA
cdr3_aa: CSVLLERGSLSSTDTQYF
cdr3_nt: TGCAGCGTCCTCCTTGAGCGGGGGTCCCTTTCTAGCACAGATACGCAGTATTTT

d_call: NA
j_call: TRBJ2-2
v_call: TRBV5-6
clone_size: NA
cdr3_aa: CASSGLVGSAGELFF
cdr3_nt: TGTGCCAGCAGCGGCCTGGTAGGAAGCGCCGGGGAGCTGTTTTTT

d_call: NA
j_call: TRBJ1-6
v_call: TRBV28
clone_size: few
cdr3_aa: CATQQGTTNSPLHF
cdr3_nt: TGTGCCACACAACAGGGAACCACTAATTCACCCCTCCACTTT

d_call: NA
j_call: TRBJ2-7
v_call: TRBV6-5
clone_size: NA
cdr3_aa: CASSPANEQYF
cdr3_nt: TGTGCCAGCAGTCCGGCCAATGAGCAGTACTTC

d_call: TRBD1
j_call: TRBJ2-2
v_call: TRBV30
clone_size: NA
cdr3_aa: CAWSTQGASNTGELFF
cdr3_nt: TGTGCCTGGAGTACACAGGGGGCTTCGAACACCGGGGAGCTGTTTTTT